This entry lists 22 T cell receptor beta chains sequenced from one sample in a study of human T cells and chemical hapten exposure. TCRdb processed the RACE reads anew with MiXCR; each CDR3 protein has one entry. The sample records over 65,000 distinct CDR3 sequences, 11% being singletons. Time point given: patch test 3, about 24 weeks after DPC sensitization. This sample's treatment: therapeutic diphenylcyclopropenone sensitization with weekly scalp DPC. The sample consisted of whole blood, taken in connection with sensitization to the hapten diphenylcyclopropenone (DPC). These receptors originate from a woman aged 45-65 years with alopecia areata. Some clones in this sample may be carry-over from other donors' samples.

This clonotype was seen more than once but under ten times. In nucleotides, the CDR3 is TGTGCCAGCAGCCAAGGGACAGGAAATCAGCCCCAGCATTTT. Protein: CASSQGTGNQPQHF. The chain has TRBV3-1 and TRBJ1-5; the match to TRBD1 covers 7 bases. Germline trimming cut 1 base from V and 4 bases from J; bases unmatched to any gene: 1. The germline CDR1 and CDR2 sequences are LGHDT and YNNKEL (reference sequence). The CDR3 consists of 14 residues.

This clonotype occurred many times. The rearrangement joins TRBV11-2 to TRBJ2-1, with a weak D call TRBD1 (6 bases). The germline gives CDR1 SGHAT, CDR2 FQNNGV. The CDR3 contains 15 residues. Between the trimmed V and J ends, which lost 7 bases and 0 bases, there was a span of 13 bases. The DNA of the CDR3 is TGTGCCAGCATCCAAAGGGGGAGCTCCTACAATGAGCAGTTCTTC. Encoded protein: CASIQRGSSYNEQFF.

This clonotype was picked up many times. V gene TRBV3-1 combines with J gene TRBJ1-2, with D unresolved. CDR1 is LGHDT and CDR2 is YNNKEL in the germline V gene (reference sequence). V was shortened by 1 base and J by 7 bases, with 7 bases between the two germline ends. The CDR3 has 12 amino acids. The CDR3 loop is CASSQGRTGYTF. As DNA, the CDR3 is TGTGCCAGCAGCCAAGGTCGTACTGGCTACACCTTC.

This clonotype appeared many times. This chain links TRBV7-9 with TRBJ1-1; no firm D call. Trimming stripped 2 bases from V and 5 bases from J, with 9 bases between. The CDR3 length is 13 residues. The V gene's germline CDR1 is SEHNR and CDR2 FQNEAQ (reference sequence). CDR3 residues: CASSLSGWTEAFF. The DNA for the CDR3 is TGTGCCAGCAGCTTATCCGGTTGGACTGAAGCTTTCTTT.

This clonotype was detected ten times or more. This chain joins TRBV28 and TRBJ1-1, with D possibly matching TRBD1 (5 bases). Between the trimmed V and J ends, which lost 8 bases and 0 bases, there was a span of 13 bases. Germline loops: CDR1 MDHEN, CDR2 SYDVKM. The CDR3 contains 14 residues. This chain's CDR3 is CASGQVGVNTEAFF. As DNA, the CDR3 is TGTGCCAGCGGACAAGTGGGGGTGAACACTGAAGCTTTCTTT.

The chain has TRBV6-2 or TRBV6-3 and TRBJ1-6; TRBD1 is a possible D gene (5 bases). V lost 5 bases to trimming and J lost 7 bases, with 15 bases between them. CDR1 and CDR2 (germline): MNHEY, SVGEGT. The CDR3 length is 15 residues. CDR3 nucleotide sequence: TGTGCCAGCAGTCAACTACGAGGGGTAAATTCACCCCTCCACTTT. Protein product: CASSQLRGVNSPLHF.

This clonotype has a handful of counts. The chain is built from TRBV7-2 and TRBJ2-7, with D perhaps TRBD2 (5 bases). Trimming removed 3 bases at V and 1 base at J, with 10 bases between. The CDR3 loop spans 14 amino acids. Germline V gene sequence: CDR1 SGHTA, CDR2 FQGNSA. The CDR3 DNA sequence: TGTGCCAGCAGCTTCGGACCGGGGTCCTACGAGCAGTACTTC. This codes for CASSFGPGSYEQYF.

This clonotype was seen a handful of times. The V and J genes are TRBV10-1 and TRBJ1-1; the D is unclear. Germline values: CDR1 WNHNN, CDR2 SYGVQD (reference sequence). V lost 1 base, J lost 1 base, and 4 bases lay in between. The CDR3 loop spans 13 amino acids. The CDR3 DNA follows: TGCGCCAGCAGTGAGTGGCAGAACACTGAAGCTTTCTTT. This translates into CASSEWQNTEAFF.

V is TRBV5-1 and J is TRBJ2-3; D remains unclear. With 6 bases removed from V and 2 bases from J, the gap between germline ends came to 7 bases. This CDR3 has 12 residues. Germline V gene lookup returns CDR1 SGHRS and CDR2 YFSETQ. The CDR3 protein is CASKYHTDTQYF. Written as DNA, the CDR3 is TGCGCCAGCAAGTATCACACAGATACGCAGTATTTT.

This clonotype was counted a few times. The chain has TRBV12-3 or TRBV12-4 and TRBJ2-3; TRBD1 agrees at 8 bases. This CDR3 region has 15 residues. V lost 1 base and J lost 2; bases outside the gene matches: 2. The CDR3 protein is CASSLDRGATDTQYF. CDR3 coding DNA: TGTGCCAGCAGTTTAGACAGGGGGGCCACAGATACGCAGTATTTT.

A note on this clonotype: This may stem from a read error, because a much larger clone lies one nucleotide away. The CDR3 DNA is TGTGCCAGCCTTAAACCTCGACAGTACACCGGGGAGCTGTTTTTT. It is translated as CASLKPRQYTGELFF. The chain links TRBV28 to TRBJ2-2; possibly TRBD1 for D (5 bases). The CDR3 loop spans 15 amino acids. CDR1 and CDR2 (germline): MDHEN, SYDVKM. V lost 8 bases and J 3 bases, leaving 16 bases between the germline ends.

The table lists this clonotype with a few counts. The chain uses TRBV6-2 or TRBV6-3 and TRBJ2-3, with D tentatively TRBD1 (6 bases). This CDR3 comprises 13 residues. The ends were cut back, 5 bases at V and 0 bases at J, with 6 bases in the middle. From germline, CDR1 is MNHEY and CDR2 SVGEGT. The CDR3 DNA follows: TGTGCCAGCAGTGGACAGAGCACAGATACGCAGTATTTT. Translating it yields CASSGQSTDTQYF.

This clonotype occurred a few times. This chain links TRBV12-3 or TRBV12-4 with TRBJ1-1; D is perhaps TRBD1 (5 bases). The V and J ends lost 8 bases and 7 bases respectively, with 14 bases between them. The CDR3 length is 12 residues. The DNA of the CDR3 is TGTGCCAGCCGGGGGTGGACGTTTGAAGCTTTCTTT. Its translation: CASRGWTFEAFF.

This clonotype was seen ten or more times. V and J are TRBV20-1 and TRBJ2-4, with TRBD1 as a possible D gene (5 bases). The CDR3 is made up of 15 amino acids. Germline V gene sequence: CDR1 DFQATT, CDR2 SNEGSKA (reference sequence). Trimming pared 6 bases from V and 1 base from J, leaving 16 bases between. The CDR3 nucleotides read TGCAGTGCGACCCCTGAGACAGCGGCCAAAAACATTCAGTACTTC. Encoded protein: CSATPETAAKNIQYF.

In its sample, this clonotype was seen a few times. The J gene is TRBJ2-1, the V gene TRBV20-1; 8 bases map to TRBD2. This CDR3 comprises 15 residues. Per germline, CDR1 DFQATT and CDR2 SNEGSKA (reference sequence). Trimming cost V 5 bases and J 4 bases; bases outside gene matches: 10. CDR3 loop: CSAPIAGTAYNEQFF. Written as DNA, the CDR3 is TGCAGTGCTCCAATAGCGGGGACCGCATACAATGAGCAGTTCTTC.

CDR3 in DNA: TGTGCCAGCAGCCCAGGTCATGTCGGTGGGGTTTCACCCCTCCACTTT. Residues: CASSPGHVGGVSPLHF. This chain uses TRBV11-2 with TRBJ1-6; D is uncertain. Germline V gene sequence: CDR1 SGHAT, CDR2 FQNNGV. V gave up 5 bases and J gave up 9 bases, with 20 bases separating them. The CDR3 is 16 residues long.

This clonotype showed up many times. For the CDR3, the DNA is TGTGCCAGCACCGGGACGACTAACTATGGCTACACCTTC. Translated: CASTGTTNYGYTF. V is TRBV12-3 or TRBV12-4 and J is TRBJ1-2; D possibly corresponds to TRBD1 (5 bases). The CDR3 length is 13 residues. Trimming removed 7 bases at V and 0 bases at J, with 9 bases between.

There are many counts of this clonotype. The V gene is TRBV12-3 or TRBV12-4, the J gene TRBJ1-4; D perhaps matches TRBD1 (5 bases). V lost 5 bases and J 7 bases, leaving 14 bases between the germline ends. CDR3 length: 14 residues. DNA for the CDR3: TGTGCCAGCAGTCCTTCCGGGACGGGTGAAAAACTGTTTTTT. Protein product: CASSPSGTGEKLFF.

This clonotype was seen ten or more times. The rearrangement joins TRBV24-1 to TRBJ2-1; unclear D gene. Trimming pared 5 bases from V and 7 bases from J, leaving 8 bases between. Germline CDR1 reads KGHDR; CDR2 reads SFDVKD. The CDR3 has 12 amino acids. The CDR3 region is CATSGTVNEQFF. CDR3 nucleotide sequence: TGTGCCACCAGTGGGACGGTTAATGAGCAGTTCTTC.

This clonotype has a count of ten or more. The chain joins TRBV28 to TRBJ2-5; 7 nucleotides line up with TRBD1. Germline V CDR1 and CDR2: MDHEN, SYDVKM. The V and J ends lost 10 bases and 5 bases, in that order; junction bases with no gene match: 10. This CDR3 is built from 13 residues. CDR3 coding DNA: TGTGCCACCAGGACAGGCGGACGGGAGACCCAGTACTTC. Its protein is CATRTGGRETQYF.

This chain uses TRBV7-2 with TRBJ1-1, with 8 bases that match TRBD1. This CDR3 has 15 residues. Trimming removed 2 bases from V and 4 bases from J; junction bases left unmatched: 6. CDR1 SGHTA and CDR2 FQGNSA come from the germline V gene. CDR3 in amino acids: CASSLRGQVPTEAFF. DNA of the CDR3: TGTGCCAGCAGCTTAAGGGGACAGGTACCCACTGAAGCTTTCTTT. The full variable domain, its missing parts supplied by reference TRBV7-2 and TRBJ1-1, is GAGVSQSPSNKVTEKGKDVELRCDPISGHTALYWYRQSLGQGLEFLIYFQGNSAPDKSGLPSDRFSAERTGGSVSTLTIQRTQQEDSAVYLCASSLRGQVPTEAFFGQGTRLTVV.

The CDR3 bases are TGTGCCAGCAGTTATCGTAGCGGGGGGGCCGGAGATACGCAGTATTTT. Its protein is CASSYRSGGAGDTQYF. This chain uses TRBV7-9 with TRBJ2-3, with TRBD2 matching 11 bases. This CDR3 has 16 residues. The germline gives CDR1 SEHNR, CDR2 FQNEAQ (reference sequence). J lost 5 bases, V lost 6 bases, and 10 bases had no gene match.